One and the same sample provided the 8 T cell receptor beta chains below, sequenced in a study of blood T cell repertoires in COVID-19. Sequencing used immunoSEQ multiplex PCR; TCRdb keeps in-frame clones, though not all of them. The sample yields about 210,000 clones, approximately 81% seen once. The material sequenced was PBMCs or T cells enriched from blood (not recorded which). The receptor source for this set is a woman aged 45-60 years with acute COVID-19.

This clone has a handful of counts. This sequence joins TRBV10-3 and TRBJ1-2; tentatively, D is TRBD1 (5 bases). The CDR3 is 16 residues long. Germline CDR1 ENHRY, CDR2 SYGVKD. The V gene lost 0 bases and the J gene lost 4 bases, with 15 bases spanning the gap. The CDR3 nucleotides are TGTGCCATCAGTGAGTCTCGGTCAGGGCAGCGCTATGGCTACACCTTC. Encoded protein: CAISESRSGQRYGYTF.

The chain combines TRBV18 with TRBJ2-1; a possible D gene is TRBD1 (6 bases). Germline values: CDR1 KGHSH, CDR2 LQKENI. V lost 0 bases and J 0 bases, leaving 12 bases between the germline ends. The CDR3 consists of 17 residues. DNA for the CDR3: TGTGCCAGCTCACCACCGAGGGGGTCAAGCTCCTACAATGAGCAGTTCTTC. Its translation is CASSPPRGSSSYNEQFF.

The CDR3 DNA is TGTGCCAGCTCCGGGGGGCGTTCGGGAGCGCAGTATTTT. Protein: CASSGGRSGAQYF. The chain links TRBV18 to TRBJ2-3, with TRBD2 as a possible D gene (7 bases). Trimming cost V 6 bases and J 10 bases, with 17 bases left between them. Germline loops: CDR1 KGHSH, CDR2 LQKENI. The CDR3 spans 13 residues.

This clone was picked up one time. The chain employs TRBV5-1 and TRBJ2-7, with D perhaps matching TRBD2 (5 bases). In germline, CDR1 is SGHRS, CDR2 YFSETQ. The CDR3 has 13 amino acids. Trimming took 4 bases from V and 7 from J, leaving 15 bases between them. The CDR3 region is CASSKQIGDEQYF. CDR3 DNA sequence: TGCGCCAGCAGCAAACAGATCGGGGATGAGCAGTACTTC.

This chain links TRBV19 with TRBJ1-1, with D possibly TRBD1 on 6 matching bases. CDR3 size: 16 residues. V lost 4 bases, J lost 2 bases, and 17 bases lay in between. Germline CDR1 and CDR2: LNHDA and SQIVND (reference sequence). The CDR3 is CASSSRGVAGNTEAFF. The DNA for the CDR3 is TGTGCCAGTAGTAGCAGGGGAGTAGCGGGAAACACTGAAGCTTTCTTT.

This chain joins TRBV20-1 and TRBJ2-3; D call uncertain. Germline V gene data show CDR1 as DFQATT and CDR2 as SNEGSKA (reference sequence). V was clipped by 3 bases and J by 8 bases, with 15 bases between them. The CDR3 consists of 13 residues. The CDR3 spells CSASRSVGVTQYF. The CDR3 DNA sequence: TGCAGTGCTAGTAGGTCGGTTGGAGTTACGCAGTATTTT.

This clone was found once. V is TRBV11-2 and J is TRBJ2-2; D may be TRBD1 (6 bases). Looked up from germline, CDR1 is SGHAT and CDR2 is FQNNGV. CDR3 length equals 13 residues. The V end was cut by 8 bases, the J end by 1 base, with 8 bases between. The CDR3 region has the DNA TGTGCCAGCGAGGGACAGAACACCGGGGAGCTGTTTTTT. It is translated as CASEGQNTGELFF.

The chain uses TRBV27 and TRBJ2-3, with D perhaps TRBD2 (6 bases). The germline gives CDR1 MNHEY, CDR2 SMNVEV (reference sequence). Trimming pared 0 bases from V and 6 bases from J, leaving 16 bases between. There are 16 residues in the CDR3. CDR3 sequence: CASSLSPGETRDTQYF. The CDR3 nucleotides read TGTGCCAGCAGTTTATCGCCGGGGGAGACGAGGGATACGCAGTATTTT.